These T cell receptor beta chains were read from a single sample in a study of vaccination effects on CD4 cells after COVID-19. This table comes from immunoSEQ multiplex PCR, and its TCRdb copy is limited to in-frame clones, with some not included. This table has 25,000 to 35,000 clones, under 80% appearing once. These receptors are not linked to any known antigen. The sequences come from CD4+ T cells from PBMCs cultured with a peptide pool, collected before COVID-19 vaccination. The receptors come from a human donor who had a prior SARS-CoV-2 infection. CDR3s include the opening cysteine and the closing phenylalanine or tryptophan. The order of the fields is V gene, clone size, J gene, D gene, CDR3 protein, CDR3 DNA. The D gene is left open where the match is weak. For some rows the clone size is stated as once, few or many, or as a class when expanded; others skip it.

V: TRBV14
size: NA
J: TRBJ1-2
D: NA
CDR3: CASSQVGRANYGYTF
DNA: TGTGCCAGCAGCCAAGTCGGCCGAGCTAACTATGGCTACACCTTC

V: TRBV3-1/TRBV3-2
size: NA
J: TRBJ2-3
D: NA
CDR3: CASSPLASTDTQYF
DNA: TGTGCCAGCAGCCCCCTTGCTAGCACAGATACGCAGTATTTT

V: TRBV7-2
size: NA
J: TRBJ2-1
D: NA
CDR3: CASSLSSGYYNEQFF
DNA: TGTGCCAGCAGCTTAAGTAGCGGTTATTACAATGAGCAGTTCTTC

V: TRBV19
size: NA
J: TRBJ1-5
D: NA
CDR3: CASSIGRGSSNQPQHF
DNA: TGTGCCAGTAGTATAGGGAGGGGAAGTAGCAATCAGCCCCAGCATTTT

V: TRBV2
size: NA
J: TRBJ2-5
D: TRBD2
CDR3: CASRRRGYQETQYF
DNA: TGTGCCAGCAGAAGGCGGGGGTACCAAGAGACCCAGTACTTC

V: TRBV18
size: few
J: TRBJ1-2
D: TRBD1
CDR3: CASSPTGQGADFHGYTF
DNA: TGTGCCAGCTCACCAACCGGACAGGGGGCTGACTTCCATGGCTACACCTTC

V: TRBV4-2
size: NA
J: TRBJ1-4
D: NA
CDR3: CASSQAMGPEKLFF
DNA: TGTGCCAGCAGCCAAGCTATGGGCCCTGAAAAACTGTTTTTT

V: TRBV7-9
size: NA
J: TRBJ2-2
D: TRBD2
CDR3: CASSHGTSGGNTGELFF
DNA: TGTGCCAGCAGCCACGGGACTAGCGGGGGGAACACCGGGGAGCTGTTTTTT

V: TRBV19
size: NA
J: TRBJ2-3
D: TRBD2
CDR3: CASSTPHSGPSGSSTDTQYF
DNA: TGTGCCAGTAGTACTCCCCATTCCGGGCCTAGCGGTTCTAGCACAGATACGCAGTATTTT

V: TRBV18
size: NA
J: TRBJ2-5
D: NA
CDR3: CASSPTRLSPWEKETQYF
DNA: TGTGCCAGCTCACCCACTCGACTCTCCCCTTGGGAGAAAGAGACCCAGTACTTC

V: TRBV3-1/TRBV3-2
size: NA
J: TRBJ2-7
D: TRBD1
CDR3: CASSQGDRGRQYF
DNA: TGTGCCAGCAGCCAGGGAGACAGGGGGCGTCAGTACTTC

V: TRBV27
size: NA
J: TRBJ1-5
D: TRBD1
CDR3: CASSSSISGTGDSNQPQHF
DNA: TGTGCCAGCAGTTCGTCGATATCTGGGACAGGGGATAGCAATCAGCCCCAGCATTTT

V: TRBV7-3
size: NA
J: TRBJ2-5
D: NA
CDR3: CASSLSLGETQYF
DNA: TGTGCCAGCAGCTTAAGCCTGGGAGAGACCCAGTACTTC

V: TRBV2
size: once
J: TRBJ2-3
D: NA
CDR3: CASNPAGLPSTDTQYF
DNA: TGTGCCAGCAACCCCGCGGGGCTACCTAGCACAGATACGCAGTATTTT

V: TRBV6-1
size: NA
J: TRBJ2-1
D: NA
CDR3: CASSEARQGVPYNEQFF
DNA: TGTGCCAGCAGTGAAGCGAGGCAGGGAGTCCCCTACAATGAGCAGTTCTTC

V: TRBV5-5
size: NA
J: TRBJ2-3
D: TRBD2
CDR3: CASSLVGLAGGPTDTQYF
DNA: TGTGCCAGCAGCTTGGTGGGACTAGCGGGAGGGCCCACAGATACGCAGTATTTT

V: TRBV6-2/TRBV6-3
size: few
J: TRBJ1-5
D: NA
CDR3: CASSFRGPQHF
DNA: TGTGCCAGCAGTTTCAGGGGGCCCCAGCATTTT

V: TRBV5-6
size: NA
J: TRBJ2-3
D: NA
CDR3: CASSLGPGGLNTDTQYF
DNA: TGTGCCAGCAGCTTGGGCCCAGGGGGACTTAACACAGATACGCAGTATTTT

V: TRBV25-1
size: few
J: TRBJ1-4
D: NA
CDR3: CASSDPRGGEKLFF
DNA: TGTGCCAGCAGTGACCCCAGGGGAGGTGAAAAACTGTTTTTT

V: TRBV19
size: NA
J: TRBJ2-1
D: NA
CDR3: CASSIIGQGSPEQFF
DNA: TGTGCCAGTAGTATAATAGGGCAGGGGAGTCCCGAGCAGTTCTTC

V: TRBV10-3
size: NA
J: TRBJ2-5
D: NA
CDR3: CAISDIRGGRFQETQYF
DNA: TGTGCCATCAGTGATATTCGAGGGGGGCGCTTTCAAGAGACCCAGTACTTC

V: TRBV6-5
size: NA
J: TRBJ2-7
D: NA
CDR3: CASSFTGTGYDEQYF
DNA: TGTGCCAGCAGTTTCACCGGGACCGGGTACGACGAGCAGTACTTC

V: TRBV5-4
size: few
J: TRBJ2-7
D: NA
CDR3: CASRRAGQAYEQYF
DNA: TGTGCCAGCAGGCGGGCAGGGCAAGCCTACGAGCAGTACTTC

V: TRBV6-5
size: few
J: TRBJ1-5
D: TRBD1
CDR3: CASSSRTGDQPQHF
DNA: TGTGCCAGCAGTTCTCGGACAGGGGATCAGCCCCAGCATTTT

V: TRBV6-2/TRBV6-3
size: NA
J: TRBJ1-5
D: TRBD1
CDR3: CASSTQGLGNQPQHF
DNA: TGTGCCAGCAGCACACAGGGGTTGGGCAATCAGCCCCAGCATTTT

V: TRBV7-2
size: NA
J: TRBJ2-7
D: NA
CDR3: CASRLSGLSYEQYF
DNA: TGTGCCAGCAGACTGTCGGGGCTGTCCTACGAGCAGTACTTC

V: TRBV5-1
size: few
J: TRBJ1-1
D: TRBD1
CDR3: CASSWAGGHTEAFF
DNA: TGCGCCAGCAGCTGGGCAGGGGGCCACACTGAAGCTTTCTTT

V: TRBV7-2
size: NA
J: TRBJ2-7
D: NA
CDR3: CASSLTFGDTYEQYF
DNA: TGTGCCAGCAGCTTAACCTTCGGGGATACCTACGAGCAGTACTTC

V: TRBV5-1
size: NA
J: TRBJ1-1
D: NA
CDR3: CASSLGAWEGTEAFF
DNA: TGCGCCAGCAGCTTAGGCGCATGGGAGGGCACTGAAGCTTTCTTT

V: TRBV9
size: NA
J: TRBJ1-1
D: TRBD1
CDR3: CASSVDQGDTEAFF
DNA: TGTGCCAGCAGCGTAGATCAGGGGGACACTGAAGCTTTCTTT

V: TRBV27
size: NA
J: TRBJ2-1
D: NA
CDR3: CASSLFSLYNEQFF
DNA: TGTGCCAGCAGTTTATTTTCCTTGTACAATGAGCAGTTCTTC

V: TRBV29-1
size: NA
J: TRBJ2-3
D: TRBD2
CDR3: CSVVVASGSRGTDTQYF
DNA: TGCAGCGTTGTTGTGGCTAGCGGGAGCCGGGGCACAGATACGCAGTATTTT

V: TRBV30
size: few
J: TRBJ2-2
D: NA
CDR3: CAWSVYRVSTGELFF
DNA: TGTGCCTGGAGTGTATACAGGGTATCCACCGGGGAGCTGTTTTTT

V: TRBV5-6
size: few
J: TRBJ2-7
D: TRBD1
CDR3: CASSKWGAGTGTYEQYF
DNA: TGTGCCAGCAGTAAGTGGGGAGCCGGGACAGGGACCTACGAGCAGTACTTC

V: TRBV20-1
size: NA
J: TRBJ2-5
D: NA
CDR3: CSATHGETQYF
DNA: TGCAGTGCAACCCATGGGGAGACCCAGTACTTC

V: TRBV4-2
size: NA
J: TRBJ2-1
D: NA
CDR3: CASSQDVFYNEQFF
DNA: TGTGCCAGCAGCCAAGATGTCTTCTACAATGAGCAGTTCTTC

V: TRBV11-2
size: NA
J: TRBJ1-5
D: TRBD1
CDR3: CASSFDRGGQPQHF
DNA: TGTGCCAGCAGCTTCGACAGGGGTGGCCAGCCCCAGCATTTT

V: TRBV30
size: NA
J: TRBJ1-5
D: TRBD1
CDR3: CAWNQGVSNQPQHF
DNA: TGTGCCTGGAATCAGGGGGTTAGCAATCAGCCCCAGCATTTT

V: TRBV9
size: NA
J: TRBJ2-2
D: NA
CDR3: CASSAPLELGLFF
DNA: TGTGCCAGCAGCGCCCCGCTTGAGTTGGGGCTGTTTTTT

V: TRBV30
size: NA
J: TRBJ1-1
D: NA
CDR3: CAWSDGAYTEAFF
DNA: TGTGCCTGGAGTGATGGGGCTTACACTGAAGCTTTCTTT

V: TRBV7-9
size: few
J: TRBJ2-2
D: TRBD2
CDR3: CANEKREGNTGELFF
DNA: TGTGCCAACGAAAAGCGGGAGGGGAACACCGGGGAGCTGTTTTTT

V: TRBV27
size: NA
J: TRBJ2-1
D: TRBD2
CDR3: CASRGAGTSGRFYSYNEQFF
DNA: TGTGCCAGCAGAGGAGCCGGGACTAGCGGGAGGTTTTACTCCTACAATGAGCAGTTCTTC

V: TRBV5-1
size: NA
J: TRBJ1-2
D: NA
CDR3: CASSLESTDYGYTF
DNA: TGCGCCAGCAGCTTGGAATCGACTGACTATGGCTACACCTTC

V: TRBV6-5
size: NA
J: TRBJ2-7
D: NA
CDR3: CASSYWDNPHEQYF
DNA: TGTGCCAGCAGTTACTGGGACAATCCCCACGAGCAGTACTTC